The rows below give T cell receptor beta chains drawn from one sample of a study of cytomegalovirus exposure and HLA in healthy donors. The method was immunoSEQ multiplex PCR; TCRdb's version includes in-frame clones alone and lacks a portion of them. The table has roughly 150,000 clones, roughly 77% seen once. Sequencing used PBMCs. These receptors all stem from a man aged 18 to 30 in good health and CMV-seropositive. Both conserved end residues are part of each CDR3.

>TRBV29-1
CSVGIMGGAGEAFF
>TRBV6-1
CASIRVITEAFF
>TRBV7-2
CASSSGLQGASEKLFF
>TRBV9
CASSEDKIYGYTF
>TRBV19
CASHSQQGGNQPQHF
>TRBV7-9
CASSSRGQETQYF
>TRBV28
CASNSEIRDRGNQPQHF
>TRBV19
CASSQGDRAFSTF
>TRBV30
CAWSAPGQGAFGYTF
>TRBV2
CASSERIGGSGANVLTF
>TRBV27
CASSSPQIARAFF
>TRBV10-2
CASANRGSNEKLFF
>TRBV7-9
CASSSSGQTRNTGELFF
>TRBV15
CATSRDWSSGNTIYF
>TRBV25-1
CASSDRDSDGYTF
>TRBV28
CASSLSLRNQPQHF
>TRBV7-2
CASSFGDRPNTEAFF
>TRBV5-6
CASSLGGTGEKTQYF
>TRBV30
CAFGTGSDQPQHF
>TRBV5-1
CASSLAGTGNYGYTF
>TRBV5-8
CASSRGQGSTDTQYF
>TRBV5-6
CASSRWGGKRVPEDTEAFF
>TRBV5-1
CASSLDRGGYTF
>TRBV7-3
CASSALGGMIETQYF
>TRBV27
CASRTGQGLSTIYF
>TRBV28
CASRLGQAQLNYGYTF
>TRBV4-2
CASSPTSGPSGANVLTF
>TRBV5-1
CASSSRQGNTEAFF
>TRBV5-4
CASKPSGVDTQYF
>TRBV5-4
CASKTEGNTEAFF
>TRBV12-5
CASGLVLGPSSYNEQFF
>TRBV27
CASSFRAGVTDTQYF
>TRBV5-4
CASSLPRGNQPQHF
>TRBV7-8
CASSLGDRLGEAFF
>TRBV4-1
CASSQSPLRPNTGELFF
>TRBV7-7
CASSLGTSGRVETQYF
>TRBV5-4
CASSQIQGAEETQYF
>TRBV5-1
CASSIGTASPHGTDTQYF
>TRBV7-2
CASSLGGQANEKLFF
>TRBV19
CASSTSLRGSPLHF
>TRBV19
CASTWTKGHKANEKLFF
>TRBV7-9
CASSLVAGREGNTIYF